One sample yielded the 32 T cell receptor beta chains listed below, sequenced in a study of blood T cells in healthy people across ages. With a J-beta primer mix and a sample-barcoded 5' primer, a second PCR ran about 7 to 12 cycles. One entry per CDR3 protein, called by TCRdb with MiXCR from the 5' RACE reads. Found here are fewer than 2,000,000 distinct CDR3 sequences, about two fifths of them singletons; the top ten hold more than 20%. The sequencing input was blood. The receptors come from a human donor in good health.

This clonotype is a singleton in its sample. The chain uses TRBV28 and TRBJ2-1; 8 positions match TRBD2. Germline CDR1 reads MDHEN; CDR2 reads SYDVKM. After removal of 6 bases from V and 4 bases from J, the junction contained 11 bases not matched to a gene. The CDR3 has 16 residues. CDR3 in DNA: TGTGCCAGCAGGCGATCGGGCGGGGGGCCTTACAATGAGCAGTTCTTC. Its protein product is CASRRSGGGPYNEQFF.

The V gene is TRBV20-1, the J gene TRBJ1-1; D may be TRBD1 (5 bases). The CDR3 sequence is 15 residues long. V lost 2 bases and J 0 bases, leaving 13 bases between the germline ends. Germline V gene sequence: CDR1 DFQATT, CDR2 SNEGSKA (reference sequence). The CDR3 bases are TGCAGTGCTAGAACCCGGGGGGGAGTGAACACTGAAGCTTTCTTT. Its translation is CSARTRGGVNTEAFF.

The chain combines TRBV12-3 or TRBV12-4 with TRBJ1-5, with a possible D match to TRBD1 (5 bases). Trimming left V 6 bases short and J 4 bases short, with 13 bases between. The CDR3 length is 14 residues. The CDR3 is CASRFTGGNQPQHF. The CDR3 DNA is TGTGCCAGCAGGTTTACGGGGGGAAATCAGCCCCAGCATTTT.

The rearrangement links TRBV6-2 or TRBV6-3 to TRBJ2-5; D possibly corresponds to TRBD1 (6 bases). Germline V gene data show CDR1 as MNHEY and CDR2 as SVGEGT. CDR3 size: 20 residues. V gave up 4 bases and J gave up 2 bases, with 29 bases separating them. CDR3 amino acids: CASSSGVGRGLVSWQETQYF. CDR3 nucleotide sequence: TGTGCCAGCAGTTCCGGGGTAGGAAGGGGGTTAGTCTCGTGGCAAGAGACCCAGTACTTC.

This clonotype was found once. CDR3 residues: CASSLRLDAHEQYF. In DNA form, the CDR3 reads TGTGCCAGCAGCCTTAGACTCGACGCCCACGAGCAGTACTTC. This rearrangement joins TRBV13 to TRBJ2-7; D ambiguous. The length of the CDR3 is 14 residues. V dropped 5 bases and J dropped 5 bases, with 16 bases sitting between them. Germline assignment: CDR1 PRHDT and CDR2 FYEKMQ (reference sequence).

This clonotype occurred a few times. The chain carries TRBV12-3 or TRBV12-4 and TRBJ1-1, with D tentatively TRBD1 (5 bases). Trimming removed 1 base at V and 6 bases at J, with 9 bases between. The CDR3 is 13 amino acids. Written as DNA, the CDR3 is TGTGCCAGCAGTTTAGAATGGGGCGCTGAAGCTTTCTTT. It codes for CASSLEWGAEAFF.

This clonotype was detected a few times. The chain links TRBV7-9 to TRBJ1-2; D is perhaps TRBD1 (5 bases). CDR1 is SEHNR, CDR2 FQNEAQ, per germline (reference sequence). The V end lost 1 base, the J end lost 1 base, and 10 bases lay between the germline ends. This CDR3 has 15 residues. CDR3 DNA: TGTGCCAGCAGCTTAGGTTTTGACAGTAACTATGGCTACACCTTC. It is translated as CASSLGFDSNYGYTF.

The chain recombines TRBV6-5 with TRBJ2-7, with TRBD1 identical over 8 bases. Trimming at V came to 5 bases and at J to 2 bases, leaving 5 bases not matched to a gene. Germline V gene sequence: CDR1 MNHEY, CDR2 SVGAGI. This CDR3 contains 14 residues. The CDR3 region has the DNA TGTGCCAGCAGTCAGGACAGGGTGCCCTACGAGCAGTACTTC. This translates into CASSQDRVPYEQYF.

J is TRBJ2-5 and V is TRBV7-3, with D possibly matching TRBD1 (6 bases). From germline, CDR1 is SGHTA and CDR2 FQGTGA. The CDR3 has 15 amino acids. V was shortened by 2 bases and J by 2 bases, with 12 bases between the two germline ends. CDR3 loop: CASSLYFGQQETQYF. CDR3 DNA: TGTGCCAGCAGCTTATACTTTGGACAGCAAGAGACCCAGTACTTC.

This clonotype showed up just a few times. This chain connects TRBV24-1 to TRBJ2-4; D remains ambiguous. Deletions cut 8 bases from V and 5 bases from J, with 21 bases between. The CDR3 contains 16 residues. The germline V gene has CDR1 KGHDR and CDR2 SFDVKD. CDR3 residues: CATKTVTALTENIQYF. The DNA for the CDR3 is TGTGCCACCAAAACTGTAACAGCGCTGACCGAAAACATTCAGTACTTC.

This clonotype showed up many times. This CDR3 is CASSLAGTANEKLFF. The DNA of the CDR3 is TGCGCCAGCAGCCTCGCCGGGACAGCGAATGAAAAACTGTTTTTT. This chain joins TRBV5-1 and TRBJ1-4; 7 bases fit TRBD1. CDR1 and CDR2 (germline): SGHRS, YFSETQ. The CDR3 is 15 residues long. V was clipped by 4 bases and J by 5 bases; unmatched bases: 8. Filled out from reference TRBV5-1 and TRBJ1-4, the complete variable domain reads KAGVTQTPRYLIKTRGQQVTLSCSPISGHRSVSWYQQTPGQGLQFLFEYFSETQRNKGNFPGRFSGRQFSNSRSEMNVSTLELGDSALYLCASSLAGTANEKLFFGSGTQLSVL.

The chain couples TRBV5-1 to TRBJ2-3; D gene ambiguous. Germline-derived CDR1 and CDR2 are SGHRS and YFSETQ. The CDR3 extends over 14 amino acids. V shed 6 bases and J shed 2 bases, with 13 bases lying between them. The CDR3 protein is CASIPTGNTDTQYF. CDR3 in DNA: TGCGCCAGCATCCCAACTGGAAACACAGATACGCAGTATTTT.

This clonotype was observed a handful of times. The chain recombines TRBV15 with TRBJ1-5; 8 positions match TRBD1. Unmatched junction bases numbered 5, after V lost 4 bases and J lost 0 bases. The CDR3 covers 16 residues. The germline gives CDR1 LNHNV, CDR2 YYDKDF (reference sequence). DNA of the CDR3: TGTGCCACCAGCACAGGGACAGGAGTTAGCAATCAGCCCCAGCATTTT. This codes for CATSTGTGVSNQPQHF.

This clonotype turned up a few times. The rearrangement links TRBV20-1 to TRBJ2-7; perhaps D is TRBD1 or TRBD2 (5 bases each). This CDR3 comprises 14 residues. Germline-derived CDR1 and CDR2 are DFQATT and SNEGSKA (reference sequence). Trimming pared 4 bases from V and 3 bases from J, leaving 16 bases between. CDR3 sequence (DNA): TGCAGTGCTAACCGGGACGCCACTTTCTACGAGCAGTACTTC. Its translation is CSANRDATFYEQYF.

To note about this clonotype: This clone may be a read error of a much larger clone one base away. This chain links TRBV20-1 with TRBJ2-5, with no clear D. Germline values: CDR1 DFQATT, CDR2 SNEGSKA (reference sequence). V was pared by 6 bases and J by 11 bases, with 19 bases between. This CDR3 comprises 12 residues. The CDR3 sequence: CSAGGQSYGQYF. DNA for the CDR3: TGCAGTGCGGGTGGTCAGAGCTACGGGCAGTACTTC.

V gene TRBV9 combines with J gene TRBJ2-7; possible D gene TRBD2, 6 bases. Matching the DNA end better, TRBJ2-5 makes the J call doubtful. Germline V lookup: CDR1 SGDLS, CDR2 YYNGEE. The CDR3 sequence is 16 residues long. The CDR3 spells CASSVEGGARQETQYF. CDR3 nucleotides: TGTGCCAGCAGCGTAGAAGGCGGGGCGAGACAAGAGACCCAGTACTTC.

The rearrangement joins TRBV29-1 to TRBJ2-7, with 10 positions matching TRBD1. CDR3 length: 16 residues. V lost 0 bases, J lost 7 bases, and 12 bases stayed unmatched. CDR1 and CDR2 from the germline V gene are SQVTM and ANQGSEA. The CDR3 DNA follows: TGCAGCGTTGAAGACCGGACAGGGGGGATAAACAATGAGCAGTACTTC. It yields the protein CSVEDRTGGINNEQYF.

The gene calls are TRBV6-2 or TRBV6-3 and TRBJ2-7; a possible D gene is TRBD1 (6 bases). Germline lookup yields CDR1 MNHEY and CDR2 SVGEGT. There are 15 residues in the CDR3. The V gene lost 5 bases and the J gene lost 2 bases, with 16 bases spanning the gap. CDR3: CASSGPGVGAYEQYF. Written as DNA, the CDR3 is TGTGCCAGCAGTGGTCCAGGGGTCGGGGCCTACGAGCAGTACTTC.

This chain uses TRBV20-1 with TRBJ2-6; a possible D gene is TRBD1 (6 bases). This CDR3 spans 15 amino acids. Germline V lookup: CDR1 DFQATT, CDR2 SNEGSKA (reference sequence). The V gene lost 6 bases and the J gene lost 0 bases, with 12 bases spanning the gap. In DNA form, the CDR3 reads TGCAGTGCCCAGGACAGAAGCTCTGGGGCCAACGTCCTGACTTTC. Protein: CSAQDRSSGANVLTF.

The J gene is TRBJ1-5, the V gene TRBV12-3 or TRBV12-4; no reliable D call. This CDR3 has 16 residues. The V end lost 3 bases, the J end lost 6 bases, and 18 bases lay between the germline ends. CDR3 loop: CASSLVRAGWGQPQHF. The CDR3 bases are TGTGCCAGCAGTTTGGTTCGGGCTGGATGGGGTCAGCCCCAGCATTTT.

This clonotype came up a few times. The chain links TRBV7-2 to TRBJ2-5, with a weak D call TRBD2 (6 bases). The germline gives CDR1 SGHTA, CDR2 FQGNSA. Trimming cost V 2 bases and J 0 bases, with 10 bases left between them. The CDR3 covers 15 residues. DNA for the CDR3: TGTGCCAGCAGCTTAAACGGGGGTTACCAAGAGACCCAGTACTTC. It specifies CASSLNGGYQETQYF.

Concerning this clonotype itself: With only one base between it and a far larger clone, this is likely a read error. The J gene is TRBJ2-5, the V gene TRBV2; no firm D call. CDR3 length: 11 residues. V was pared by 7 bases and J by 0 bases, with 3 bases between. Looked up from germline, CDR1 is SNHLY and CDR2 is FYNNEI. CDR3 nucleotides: TGTGCCAGCATCAACCAAGAGACCCAGTACTTC. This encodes CASINQETQYF.

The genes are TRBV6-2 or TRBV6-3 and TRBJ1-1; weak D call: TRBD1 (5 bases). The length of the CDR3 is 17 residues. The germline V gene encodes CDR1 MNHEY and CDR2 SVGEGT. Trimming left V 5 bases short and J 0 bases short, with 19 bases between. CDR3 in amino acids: CASSPLNPDSLNTEAFF. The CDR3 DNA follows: TGTGCCAGCAGTCCTCTTAACCCCGACAGTCTGAACACTGAAGCTTTCTTT.

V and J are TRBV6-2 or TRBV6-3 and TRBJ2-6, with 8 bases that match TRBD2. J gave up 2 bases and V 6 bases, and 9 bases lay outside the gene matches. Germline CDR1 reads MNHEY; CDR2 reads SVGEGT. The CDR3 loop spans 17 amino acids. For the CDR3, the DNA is TGTGCCAGCAGCCGGGAGGGGAACAGGGCTGGGGCCAACGTCCTGACTTTC. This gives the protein CASSREGNRAGANVLTF.

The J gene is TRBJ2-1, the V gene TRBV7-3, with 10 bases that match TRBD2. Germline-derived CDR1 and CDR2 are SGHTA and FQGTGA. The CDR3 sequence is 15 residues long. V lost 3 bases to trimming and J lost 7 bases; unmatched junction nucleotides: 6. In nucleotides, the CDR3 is TGTGCCAGCAGCTTGACGGTAGCGGGGGGTAATGAGCAGTTCTTC. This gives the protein CASSLTVAGGNEQFF.

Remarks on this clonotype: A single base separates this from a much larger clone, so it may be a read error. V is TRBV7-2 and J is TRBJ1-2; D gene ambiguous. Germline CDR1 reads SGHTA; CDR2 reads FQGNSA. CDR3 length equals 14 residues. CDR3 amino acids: CAGSLVVSNYGYTF. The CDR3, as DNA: TGTGCCGGCAGCTTAGTGGTATCTAACTATGGCTACACCTTC.

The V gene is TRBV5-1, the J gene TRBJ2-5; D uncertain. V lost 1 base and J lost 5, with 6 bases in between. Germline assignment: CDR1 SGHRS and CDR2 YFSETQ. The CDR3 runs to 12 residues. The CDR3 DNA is TGCGCCAGCAGCTTGCCTGCGGAGACCCAGTACTTC. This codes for CASSLPAETQYF.

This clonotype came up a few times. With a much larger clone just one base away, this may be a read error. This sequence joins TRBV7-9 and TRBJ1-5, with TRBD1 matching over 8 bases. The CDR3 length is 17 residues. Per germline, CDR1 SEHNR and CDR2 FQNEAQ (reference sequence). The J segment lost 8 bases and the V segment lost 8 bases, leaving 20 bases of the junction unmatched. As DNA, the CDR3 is TGTGCCAGCGGCTCCTACGCACCGACAGGGGCCGGGGAGCCCCAGCATTTT. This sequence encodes CASGSYAPTGAGEPQHF.

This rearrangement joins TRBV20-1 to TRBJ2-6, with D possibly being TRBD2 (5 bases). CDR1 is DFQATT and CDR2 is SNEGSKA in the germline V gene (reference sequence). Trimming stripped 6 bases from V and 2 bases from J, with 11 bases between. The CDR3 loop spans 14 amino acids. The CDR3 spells CSALSGTGANVLTF. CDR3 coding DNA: TGCAGTGCCTTATCCGGGACTGGGGCCAACGTCCTGACTTTC.

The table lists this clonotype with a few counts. As DNA, the CDR3 is TGTGCCAGCACCCCGACTAGCGGGGGCGTCACAGATACGCAGTATTTT. This gives the protein CASTPTSGGVTDTQYF. The rearrangement links TRBV7-9 to TRBJ2-3; 12 bases align to TRBD2. V was pared by 7 bases and J by 2 bases, with 7 bases of the junction left unmatched. The CDR3 has 16 residues. Germline V gene sequence: CDR1 SEHNR, CDR2 FQNEAQ (reference sequence).

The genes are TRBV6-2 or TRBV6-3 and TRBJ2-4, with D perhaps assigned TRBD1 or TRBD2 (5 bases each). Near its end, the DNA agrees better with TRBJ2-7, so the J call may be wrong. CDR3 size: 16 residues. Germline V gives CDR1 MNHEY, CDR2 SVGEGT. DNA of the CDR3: TGTGCCAGCAGCGGGCCCCCCGAGGGCAGGGCCTACGAGCAGTACTTC. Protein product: CASSGPPEGRAYEQYF.

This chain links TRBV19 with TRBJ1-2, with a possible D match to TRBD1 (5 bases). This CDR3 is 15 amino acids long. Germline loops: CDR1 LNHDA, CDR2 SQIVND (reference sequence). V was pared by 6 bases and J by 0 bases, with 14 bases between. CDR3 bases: TGTGCCAGTAGCATCTTTCAGGGCCCTAACTATGGCTACACCTTC. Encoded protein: CASSIFQGPNYGYTF.